The following is a T cell receptor beta chain sequence with its context. The antigen remains undetermined. These data belong to a study of cytomegalovirus exposure and HLA in healthy donors. Overall study findings and caveats: Association of a missense DCLRE1C variant with TCR beta V- and J-gene trimming was reported in a later analysis. When analyzed later, the rates of TCR association showed variation by HLA locus, with DRB1 the most and HLA-C the fewest.

The PCR ran on 60 Vbeta and 13 Jbeta primers. The data were produced by immunoSEQ multiplex PCR, yet TCRdb's version contains in-frame clones alone and is incomplete. Among roughly 190,000 clones listed, roughly four fifths were seen once. The source material was PBMCs. The clonotype was recovered from a man aged 18 to 30 in good health and CMV-seronegative.

The CDR3 coding sequence is TGTGCCAGCAGTTGGGGGAGGACAGGGGTTAGCAATCAGCCCCAGCATTTT. Its protein is CASSWGRTGVSNQPQHF. The rearrangement joins TRBV28 to TRBJ1-5; 9 bases agree with TRBD1. Losses at the gene ends were 4 bases for V and 0 bases for J; bases not matched to a gene: 7. The CDR3 has 17 amino acids. Germline V gene sequence: CDR1 MDHEN, CDR2 SYDVKM.